This is a list of T cell receptor beta chains from one sample in a study of blood T cell repertoires in COVID-19. Sequenced by immunoSEQ multiplex PCR; TCRdb stores in-frame clones only, minus some. This sample has about 160,000 clones; roughly 87% occur once, and the top ten carry roughly 7%. Sequences were obtained from PBMCs or T cells enriched from blood (not recorded which). All receptors come from a woman aged 50 to 60 who had recovered from COVID-19. CDR3s include the opening cysteine and the closing phenylalanine or tryptophan. D genes are given only for firm matches. A clone size is listed for some rows: how often the clone was seen (once, few, many), or a class if it is expanded.

>TRBD1|TRBV3-1/TRBV3-2|.|TRBJ2-3
TGTGCCAGCAGCCCAACAGGGGGCACAGATACGCAGTATTTT
CASSPTGGTDTQYF
>.|TRBV18|.|TRBJ2-7
TGTGCCAGCTCACCACCGTACAAACCCTCCTACGAGCAGTACTTC
CASSPPYKPSYEQYF
>TRBD2|TRBV3-1/TRBV3-2|.|TRBJ2-1
TGTGCCAGCAGCCAAGGGGCGGGAGTGGGTTGGGATGAGCAGTTCTTC
CASSQGAGVGWDEQFF
>TRBD2|TRBV28|.|TRBJ2-5
TGTGCCAGCAGTTTTTATAGCGGGGGGGATAAAGAGACCCAGTACTTC
CASSFYSGGDKETQYF
>.|TRBV2|.|TRBJ1-2
TGTGCCAGCAGCCCCAAGAGGGGCTACACCTTC
CASSPKRGYTF
>.|TRBV9|.|TRBJ1-1
TGTGCCAGCAACGAAGTTGACAGGCCAAGCTTT
CASNEVDRPSF
>.|TRBV11-2|once|TRBJ2-1
TGTGCCAGCAGCTTAGGTGGGAGGCTAACCAATGAGAGGCAGTTCTTC
CASSLGGRLTNERQFF
>.|TRBV7-9|.|TRBJ2-1
TGTGCCAGCAGCTTTCGGGAGTTGGAGGATGAGCAGTTCTTC
CASSFRELEDEQFF
>TRBD1|TRBV28|few|TRBJ1-2
TGTGCCAGCAGTTTGGACAGGGTAGGGTATGGCTACACCTTC
CASSLDRVGYGYTF
>.|TRBV28|.|TRBJ1-2
TGTGCCAGCCAAGGGGGTCGGGACTATGGCTACACCTTC
CASQGGRDYGYTF
>.|TRBV18|.|TRBJ2-1
TGTGCCAGCTCACCATCCCAGCGGGACAACAATGAGCAGTTCTTC
CASSPSQRDNNEQFF
>TRBD1|TRBV30|.|TRBJ1-1
TGTGCCTGGAGTGTGGGGACAGGGTCCACTGAAGCTTTCTTT
CAWSVGTGSTEAFF
>TRBD2|TRBV6-1|once|TRBJ2-5
TGTGCCAGCAGTGAAGCAAGGCCGGGACTAGCAAGCGGAGAGACCCAGTACTTC
CASSEARPGLASGETQYF
>TRBD1|TRBV11-2|.|TRBJ2-7
TGTGCCAGCAGGATCCCTGGGACAGGGGAAGACGAGCAGTACTTC
CASRIPGTGEDEQYF
>.|TRBV28|.|TRBJ1-1
TGTGCCACCAACCTGGGGGGGAACACTGAAGCTTTCTTT
CATNLGGNTEAFF
>.|TRBV4-3|.|TRBJ1-6
TGCGCCAGCAGCCAGCAGGGCCGTTCACCCCTCCACTTT
CASSQQGRSPLHF
>.|TRBV5-4|.|TRBJ1-1
TGTGCCAGCAGCCGGGGACTCCTTGGGAACACTGAAGCTTTCTTT
CASSRGLLGNTEAFF
>TRBD1|TRBV19|.|TRBJ1-2
TGTGCCAGTAGTACTTGGACAGGGGGCTTGACTAGCTATGGCTACACCTTC
CASSTWTGGLTSYGYTF
>.|TRBV7-9|.|TRBJ2-3
TGTGCCAGCAGCTTAGTACGCAGGGTGTCAGATACGCAGTATTTT
CASSLVRRVSDTQYF
>TRBD1|TRBV4-2|.|TRBJ2-7
TGTGCCAGCAGCCAAGCCGGGACAGGGGTTATATACGAGCAGTACTTC
CASSQAGTGVIYEQYF
>.|TRBV30|.|TRBJ2-7
TGTGCCTGGGGGCGGCGTGTATTTACCTACGAGCAGTACTTC
CAWGRRVFTYEQYF
>TRBD2|TRBV28|once|TRBJ2-1
TGTGCCAGCAACCCTAGCGGCCTTGATTCAACGGAGCAGTTCTTC
CASNPSGLDSTEQFF
>.|TRBV27|.|TRBJ1-5
TGTGCCAGCAGAATAGGGGGTAATAGCAATCAGCCCCAGCATTTT
CASRIGGNSNQPQHF
>.|TRBV5-4|.|TRBJ1-2
TGTGCCAGCAGCGCCGGGAGGGGAGGGTATGGCTACACCTTC
CASSAGRGGYGYTF
>.|TRBV24-1|.|TRBJ1-4
TGTGCCACCAGTGAAAGGGGTGAAAAACTGTTTTTT
CATSERGEKLFF
>TRBD1|TRBV5-1|once|TRBJ1-4
TGCGCCAGCAGTTGGACAGGGCGGGAAAAACTGTTTTTT
CASSWTGREKLFF
>.|TRBV6-4|.|TRBJ2-5
TGTGCCAGCAGTGAGTTAGGCGGGGCCGAGACCCAGTACTTC
CASSELGGAETQYF